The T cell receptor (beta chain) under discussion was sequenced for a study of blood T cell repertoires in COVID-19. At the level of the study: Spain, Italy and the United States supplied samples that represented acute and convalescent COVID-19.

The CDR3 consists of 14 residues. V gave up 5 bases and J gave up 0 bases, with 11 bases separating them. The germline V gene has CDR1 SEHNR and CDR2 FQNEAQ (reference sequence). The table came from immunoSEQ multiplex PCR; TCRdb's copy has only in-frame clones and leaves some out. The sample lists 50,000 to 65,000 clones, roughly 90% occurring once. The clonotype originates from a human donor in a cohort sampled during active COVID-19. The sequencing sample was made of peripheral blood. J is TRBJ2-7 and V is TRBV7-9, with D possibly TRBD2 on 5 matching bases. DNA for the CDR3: TGTGCCAGCAGCCAAAGCGGAAACTCCTACGAGCAGTACTTC. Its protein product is CASSQSGNSYEQYF.